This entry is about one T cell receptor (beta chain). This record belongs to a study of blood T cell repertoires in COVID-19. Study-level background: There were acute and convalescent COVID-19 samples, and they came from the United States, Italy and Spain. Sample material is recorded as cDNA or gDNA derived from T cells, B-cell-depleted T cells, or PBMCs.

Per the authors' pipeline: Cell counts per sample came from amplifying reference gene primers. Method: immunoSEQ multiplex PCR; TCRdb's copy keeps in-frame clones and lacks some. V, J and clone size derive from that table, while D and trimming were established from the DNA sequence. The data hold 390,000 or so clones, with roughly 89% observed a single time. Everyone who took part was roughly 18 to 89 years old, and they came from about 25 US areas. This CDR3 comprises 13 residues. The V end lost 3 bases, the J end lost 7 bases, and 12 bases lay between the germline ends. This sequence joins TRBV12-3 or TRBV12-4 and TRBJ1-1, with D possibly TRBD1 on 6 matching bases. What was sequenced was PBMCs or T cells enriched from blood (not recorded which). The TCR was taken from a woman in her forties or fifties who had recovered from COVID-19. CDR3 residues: CASSLAQGLEAFF. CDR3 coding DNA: TGTGCCAGCAGTTTGGCCCAGGGGCTTGAAGCTTTCTTT.